This T cell receptor beta chain emerged from a study of early T cells in non-severe SARS-CoV-2 infection. Study summary: The chains were unpaired, and the sequenced material was bulk RNA from unsorted whole blood. Points from the study as a whole: Missing private and CD4 specificities, VDJdb matching favored anti-spike CD8 responses.

The protocol attached unique molecular identifiers to individual cDNA molecules. TCRdb redid the calling of the 5' RACE reads with MiXCR, one entry per CDR3 protein. The repertoire holds 55,000 to 70,000 distinct CDR3 sequences, 12% seen once, with more than 1.5% in the top ten. Comment on this clonotype: As yet, its antigen is unknown.

From germline, CDR1 is LGHDT and CDR2 YNNKEL (reference sequence). Trimming left V 4 bases short and J 2 bases short, with 11 bases between. The CDR3 is 15 residues long. The sequencing input was whole blood. The TCR sequence derives from an adult who was a healthcare worker with PCR-confirmed SARS-CoV-2 infection or an uninfected control (not recorded which). The rearrangement uses TRBV3-1 and TRBJ2-2; D may be TRBD1 (5 bases). As DNA, the CDR3 is TGTGCCAGCAGCCCAAGTGACAGTAACACCGGGGAGCTGTTTTTT. Protein: CASSPSDSNTGELFF.